One and the same sample provided the 14 T cell receptor beta chains below, sequenced in a study of T cells in Graves' hyperthyroidism and ophthalmopathy. RNA transcripts served as the template for amplifying TCR beta CDR3 regions. A set of HTBI primers served as the primers for a first-round RT-PCR of the TCR CDR3. TCRdb reanalysed the multiplex PCR reads using MiXCR and keeps one entry per CDR3 protein. The repertoire holds a few hundred thousand distinct CDR3 sequences, roughly 15% seen once, with roughly 3% in the top ten. Material: blood. The receptors shown here come from a middle-aged woman with Graves' ophthalmopathy.

This clonotype was seen ten or more times. This chain joins TRBV19 and TRBJ1-1, with a tentative D call TRBD1 (5 bases). This CDR3 is built from 14 residues. Germline CDR1 is LNHDA and CDR2 is SQIVND (reference sequence). Between the trimmed V and J ends, which lost 3 bases and 0 bases, there was a span of 8 bases. The CDR3 protein is CASSMGGVNTEAFF. CDR3 nucleotide sequence: TGTGCCAGTAGTATGGGGGGGGTGAACACTGAAGCTTTCTTT.

This clonotype has just a few counts. The V and J genes are TRBV12-3 or TRBV12-4 and TRBJ1-6, with a weak D call TRBD1 (5 bases). V was trimmed by 5 bases and J by 13 bases, leaving 15 bases between them. This CDR3 spans 13 amino acids. The CDR3 DNA is TGTGCCAGCAGTCGACAGCATACCATGCCCCTCCACTTT. Its translation is CASSRQHTMPLHF.

This clonotype was seen a handful of times. The chain couples TRBV5-1 to TRBJ2-5; D may match TRBD1 or TRBD2 (5 bases each). The CDR3 runs 15 residues. The germline V and J ends were trimmed by 0 bases and 1 base, with 10 bases remaining between them. Germline values: CDR1 SGHRS, CDR2 YFSETQ. The DNA of the CDR3 is TGCGCCAGCAGCTTGGCCACGGGACCCCAAGAGACCCAGTACTTC. Protein: CASSLATGPQETQYF.

The rearrangement links TRBV7-9 to TRBJ2-4, with TRBD2 as a possible D gene (6 bases). This CDR3 has 14 residues. Germline V gives CDR1 SEHNR, CDR2 FQNEAQ (reference sequence). Trimming left V 0 bases short and J 5 bases short, with 8 bases between. This chain's CDR3 is CASSLAAGQNIQYF. Here the CDR3 DNA reads TGTGCCAGCAGCTTAGCGGCGGGGCAAAACATTCAGTACTTC.

CDR3 sequence reads: CASGSLHNEQFF. CDR3 sequence (DNA): TGTGCCAGCGGATCCCTACACAATGAGCAGTTCTTC. V is TRBV28 and J is TRBJ2-1, with D unresolved. The germline gives CDR1 MDHEN, CDR2 SYDVKM. V was pared by 8 bases and J by 5 bases, with 10 bases between. The CDR3 contains 12 residues.

This clonotype was found a few times. This chain joins TRBV7-2 and TRBJ2-1; perhaps TRBD2 as D (5 bases). The germline V and J ends were trimmed by 0 bases and 5 bases, with 8 bases remaining between them. CDR1 and CDR2 from the germline V gene are SGHTA and FQGNSA. The CDR3 is 14 amino acids. In DNA form, the CDR3 reads TGTGCCAGCAGCTTAGCAGCGGAGCACAATGAGCAGTTCTTC. Amino acids: CASSLAAEHNEQFF.

This clonotype turned up a few times. The chain recombines TRBV6-1 with TRBJ2-6; the D gene is possibly TRBD1 (6 bases). Germline CDR1 reads MNHNS; CDR2 reads SASEGT. The V end lost 2 bases, the J end lost 0 bases, and 20 bases lay between the germline ends. There are 20 residues in the CDR3. The CDR3 sequence: CASSELDSPLGSSGANVLTF. In DNA form, the CDR3 reads TGTGCCAGCAGTGAATTGGACAGCCCTCTAGGGAGCTCTGGGGCCAACGTCCTGACTTTC.

The chain uses TRBV15 and TRBJ2-1; D uncertain. This CDR3 contains 13 residues. V lost 5 bases and J lost 8, with 13 bases in between. CDR1 and CDR2 (germline): LNHNV, YYDKDF (reference sequence). The CDR3 reads CATSRSSRDEQFF. DNA of the CDR3: TGTGCCACCAGCCGTAGCTCTCGAGATGAGCAGTTCTTC.

This clonotype was observed a few times. This rearrangement joins TRBV6-1 to TRBJ2-4; 8 bases match TRBD1. CDR3 length: 13 amino acids. The ends lost 8 bases at V and 6 bases at J; junction bases unmatched: 6. Per germline, CDR1 MNHNS and CDR2 SASEGT. The CDR3 DNA reads TGTGCCAGCGGAACAGGGGGTTTAAACATTCAGTACTTC. Protein: CASGTGGLNIQYF.

The chain couples TRBV19 to TRBJ2-5; a weak D match, TRBD2 (5 bases). Trimming took 3 bases from V and 5 from J, leaving 7 bases between them. The germline gives CDR1 LNHDA, CDR2 SQIVND (reference sequence). The CDR3 consists of 12 residues. The CDR3 DNA reads as TGTGCCAGTAGTATGGTAGCGGAGACCCAGTACTTC. It specifies CASSMVAETQYF.

This clonotype was counted between two and nine times. The chain uses TRBV5-1 and TRBJ2-3, with D perhaps matching TRBD2 (6 bases). CDR1 is SGHRS and CDR2 is YFSETQ in the germline V gene. CDR3 size: 14 residues. V lost 4 bases, J lost 7 bases, and 16 bases lay in between. CDR3 coding DNA: TGCGCCAGCAGCCTGGGGGACTGGGCGCATACGCAGTATTTT. This translates into CASSLGDWAHTQYF.

The chain uses TRBV7-3 and TRBJ2-1; TRBD2 matches 9 bases. Germline CDR1 is SGHTA and CDR2 is FQGTGA. CDR3 length equals 16 residues. V lost 0 bases to trimming and J lost 7 bases; unmatched junction nucleotides: 7. The CDR3 protein is CASSLTAGGPSNEQFF. CDR3 nucleotides: TGTGCCAGCAGCTTAACGGCGGGAGGGCCTTCGAATGAGCAGTTCTTC.

This clonotype has just a few counts. V and J are TRBV6-1 and TRBJ2-1; 8 nucleotides agree with TRBD2. After removal of 0 bases from V and 3 bases from J, the junction contained 4 bases not matched to a gene. The germline V gene encodes CDR1 MNHNS and CDR2 SASEGT. The CDR3 runs to 16 residues. The CDR3 sequence is CASSEAAGGNYNEQFF. DNA of the CDR3: TGTGCCAGCAGTGAAGCTGCGGGAGGTAACTACAATGAGCAGTTCTTC.

In this sample, this clonotype turned up many times. Here the CDR3 reads CASSGQGFGVTEAFF. CDR3 bases: TGTGCCAGCAGTGGACAGGGGTTCGGAGTCACTGAAGCTTTCTTT. This chain links TRBV6-1 with TRBJ1-1; 8 nucleotides match TRBD1. This CDR3 has 15 amino acids. V trimming: 4 bases; J trimming: 4 bases; junction bases outside the gene matches: 8. Per germline, CDR1 MNHNS and CDR2 SASEGT.